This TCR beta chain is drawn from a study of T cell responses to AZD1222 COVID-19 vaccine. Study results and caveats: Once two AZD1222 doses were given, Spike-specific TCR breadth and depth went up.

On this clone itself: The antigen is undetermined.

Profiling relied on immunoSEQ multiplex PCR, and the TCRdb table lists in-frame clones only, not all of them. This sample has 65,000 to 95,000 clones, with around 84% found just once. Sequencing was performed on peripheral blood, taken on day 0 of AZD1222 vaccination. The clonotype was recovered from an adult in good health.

The chain's CDR3 is CASRGDIDSGANVLTF. In nucleotides, the CDR3 is TGCGCCAGCAGGGGGGACATTGATTCTGGGGCCAACGTCCTGACTTTC. V gene TRBV5-1 combines with J gene TRBJ2-6; tentative D call: TRBD1 (6 bases). The germline V gene has CDR1 SGHRS and CDR2 YFSETQ. V lost 5 bases, J lost 1 base, and 13 bases lay in between. The CDR3 contains 16 residues.